Reported below is one T cell receptor beta chain. Generated by immunoSEQ multiplex PCR, the TCRdb table keeps only in-frame clones and is missing some. The sample yields some 110,000 clones, 84% seen once. Trimming at V came to 4 bases and at J to 4 bases, leaving 10 bases not matched to a gene. This CDR3 has 17 amino acids. The V gene's germline CDR1 is SEHNR and CDR2 FQNEAQ (reference sequence). This entry is derived from a study of blood T cell repertoires in COVID-19. Sequenced sample: PBMCs or T cells enriched from blood (not recorded which). The V gene is TRBV7-9, the J gene TRBJ2-1; 10 bases agree with TRBD2. This TCR derives from a woman aged 25 to 39 who had recovered from COVID-19. For the CDR3, the DNA is TGTGCCAGCAGCTACTCAGTGGCTAGCGGGAGTTACAATGAGCAGTTCTTC. Protein: CASSYSVASGSYNEQFF.